One and the same sample provided the 19 T cell receptor beta chains below, sequenced in a study of CD8 T cells in Susac syndrome. RNA was extracted with the RNeasy kit, and a quantity of roughly 0.45 to 1 ug was reverse transcribed using random hexamers. TCRdb reanalysed the immunoSEQ multiplex PCR reads using MiXCR and keeps one entry per CDR3 protein. The repertoire holds about 150,000 distinct CDR3 sequences, with approximately 94% as singletons. The source material was CD8+ T cells from PBMCs. Every receptor here comes from a human donor with multiple sclerosis.

The V and J genes are TRBV27 and TRBJ1-2; D possibly corresponds to TRBD1 (5 bases). V gave up 5 bases and J gave up 4 bases, with 11 bases separating them. CDR1 and CDR2 from the germline V gene are MNHEY and SMNVEV (reference sequence). The CDR3 extends over 13 amino acids. The CDR3 region is CASSPGTVYGYTF. The DNA for the CDR3 is TGTGCCAGCAGTCCCGGGACCGTCTATGGCTACACCTTC.

V is TRBV3-1 and J is TRBJ2-5; tentatively, D is TRBD2 (7 bases). From germline, CDR1 is LGHDT and CDR2 YNNKEL (reference sequence). The CDR3 contains 17 residues. Between the trimmed V and J ends, which lost 0 bases and 0 bases, there was a span of 14 bases. The CDR3 protein is CASSQDPGGSYQETQYF. CDR3 coding DNA: TGTGCCAGCAGCCAAGATCCGGGGGGCTCGTACCAAGAGACCCAGTACTTC.

The J gene is TRBJ1-2, the V gene TRBV29-1; D remains ambiguous. Germline lookup yields CDR1 SQVTM and CDR2 ANQGSEA. The V end lost 5 bases, the J end lost 4 bases, and 11 bases lay between the germline ends. The CDR3 runs 12 residues. The CDR3 sequence: CSVLWPAYGYTF. The CDR3 DNA reads as TGCAGCGTTCTGTGGCCAGCCTATGGCTACACCTTC.

This rearrangement joins TRBV3-1 to TRBJ1-2, with D tentatively TRBD1 (5 bases). The CDR3 spans 13 residues. V was shortened by 5 bases and J by 7 bases, with 14 bases between the two germline ends. CDR1 and CDR2 from the germline V gene are LGHDT and YNNKEL (reference sequence). The CDR3 coding sequence is TGTGCCAGCAGCGGAAGGGAGGGGTTTGGCTACACCTTC. Translating it yields CASSGREGFGYTF.

The chain carries TRBV9 and TRBJ2-2, with 7 bases identical to TRBD1. The CDR3 is made up of 16 amino acids. The germline V gene encodes CDR1 SGDLS and CDR2 YYNGEE. The V segment lost 4 bases and the J segment 5 bases; nucleotides outside the gene matches: 11. The DNA of the CDR3 is TGTGCCAGCAGCCCCCCGACAGGGACCAGGACCGGGGAGCTGTTTTTT. Its translation: CASSPPTGTRTGELFF.

V is TRBV29-1 and J is TRBJ2-1; D uncertain. Looked up from germline, CDR1 is SQVTM and CDR2 is ANQGSEA. This CDR3 is 10 amino acids long. The V end lost 7 bases, the J end lost 8 bases, and 9 bases lay between the germline ends. CDR3 loop: CSGHGDEQFF. Here the CDR3 DNA reads TGCAGCGGGCACGGCGATGAGCAGTTCTTC.

The rearrangement joins TRBV27 to TRBJ2-3; TRBD2 is a possible D gene (5 bases). CDR1 MNHEY and CDR2 SMNVEV come from the germline V gene (reference sequence). This CDR3 is 16 amino acids long. V was cut by 5 bases and J by 0 bases, with 15 bases left in between. CDR3 sequence (DNA): TGTGCCAGCAGTCCTGACTATCTGCGGAGCACAGATACGCAGTATTTT. It codes for CASSPDYLRSTDTQYF.

V gene TRBV12-3 or TRBV12-4 combines with J gene TRBJ2-1; 7 nucleotides agree with TRBD1. The CDR3 runs to 16 residues. The V and J ends lost 1 base and 1 base, in that order; junction bases with no gene match: 4. CDR3 DNA sequence: TGTGCCAGCAGTTTAGAAACAGGGGAGTCCTACAATGAGCAGTTCTTC. This codes for CASSLETGESYNEQFF.

The chain has TRBV3-1 and TRBJ2-7; D unclear. CDR1 is LGHDT and CDR2 is YNNKEL in the germline V gene (reference sequence). CDR3 length: 15 amino acids. V gave up 0 bases and J gave up 2 bases, with 11 bases separating them. Here the CDR3 DNA reads TGTGCCAGCAGCCAAGAGTCCAGGTTTCCCTACGAGCAGTACTTC. As protein: CASSQESRFPYEQYF.

The genes are TRBV23-1 and TRBJ2-5; 8 nucleotides align to TRBD1. TRBV23-1 is an open reading frame, and its role is uncertain. The CDR3 loop spans 16 amino acids. J gave up 4 bases and V 2 bases, and 9 bases lay outside the gene matches. Here the CDR3 DNA reads TGCGCCAGCAGTCAAAGACAGGGGACGGTCGGAGAGACCCAGTACTTC. This sequence encodes CASSQRQGTVGETQYF.

The rearrangement links TRBV9 to TRBJ2-1; the D gene is possibly TRBD2 (5 bases). Germline CDR1 SGDLS, CDR2 YYNGEE. The CDR3 runs 12 residues. With 0 bases removed from V and 12 bases from J, the gap between germline ends came to 10 bases. CDR3 sequence reads: CASSVGEMVQFF. The CDR3 DNA follows: TGTGCCAGCAGCGTAGGGGAGATGGTGCAGTTCTTC.

The chain couples TRBV2 to TRBJ1-2; TRBD1 matches 7 bases. Looked up from germline, CDR1 is SNHLY and CDR2 is FYNNEI. CDR3 length: 13 amino acids. With V trimmed by 10 bases and J by 7 bases, 12 bases remained unmatched. The CDR3 DNA reads as TGTGCCATCCCCCCTACAGGGGTGGTTGGCTACACCTTC. Translated: CAIPPTGVVGYTF.

This chain joins TRBV28 and TRBJ1-5, with D unclear. The CDR3 has 14 amino acids. The germline CDR1 and CDR2 sequences are MDHEN and SYDVKM. Trimming stripped 2 bases from V and 7 bases from J, with 12 bases between. In DNA form, the CDR3 reads TGTGCCAGCAGTTTAAGGCGGGGTGGGCAGCCCCAGCATTTT. Its translation: CASSLRRGGQPQHF.

This clonotype came up once. The V gene is TRBV12-3 or TRBV12-4, the J gene TRBJ1-6; 9 positions match TRBD1. CDR3 length: 16 residues. With 5 bases clipped from V and 3 bases from J, the junction kept 5 bases outside the gene matches. The DNA for the CDR3 is TGTGCCAGCAGTGCACAGGGGGCCTACTATAATTCACCCCTCCACTTT. Its translation is CASSAQGAYYNSPLHF.

This clonotype appeared once. This rearrangement joins TRBV6-6 to TRBJ2-5; 8 nucleotides match TRBD1. CDR1 is MNHNY and CDR2 is SVGAGI in the germline V gene (reference sequence). This CDR3 spans 16 amino acids. The V and J ends lost 6 bases and 1 base, in that order; junction bases with no gene match: 10. CDR3: CASRKSPRGLQETQYF. CDR3 sequence (DNA): TGTGCCAGCAGGAAGAGCCCCAGGGGGCTCCAAGAGACCCAGTACTTC.

The rearrangement links TRBV20-1 to TRBJ2-1; D is perhaps TRBD1 (6 bases). The germline V and J ends were trimmed by 5 bases and 14 bases, with 16 bases remaining between them. Germline V gene lookup returns CDR1 DFQATT and CDR2 SNEGSKA (reference sequence). This CDR3 contains 11 residues. The CDR3 bases are TGCAGTGCTCCCAGGGGCCGGGCGGAGTTCTTC. This translates into CSAPRGRAEFF.

This chain uses TRBV2 with TRBJ1-5; D ambiguous. There are 12 residues in the CDR3. Germline CDR1 reads SNHLY; CDR2 reads FYNNEI. Trimming removed 5 bases at V and 3 bases at J, with 5 bases between. CDR3 coding DNA: TGTGCCAGCAGTCCCTTCAATCAGCCCCAGCATTTT. Residues: CASSPFNQPQHF.

The chain employs TRBV5-4 and TRBJ2-2, with a tentative D call TRBD1 (6 bases). Germline CDR1 and CDR2: SGHNT and YYREEE (reference sequence). This CDR3 region has 16 residues. Trimming left V 2 bases short and J 3 bases short, with 14 bases between. The DNA for the CDR3 is TGTGCCAGCAGCTTTGCTACAGGGCGGGACACCGGGGAGCTGTTTTTT. Its translation is CASSFATGRDTGELFF.

This clonotype was seen only once. The chain recombines TRBV20-1 with TRBJ2-7; TRBD1 matches at 8 bases. With V trimmed by 5 bases and J by 5 bases, 23 bases remained unmatched. Germline V CDR1 and CDR2: DFQATT, SNEGSKA (reference sequence). This CDR3 comprises 18 residues. CDR3 DNA: TGCAGTGCTTACTTAGGGGGACAGGAGCCTACGGGATCGGACGAGCAGTACTTC. Protein sequence: CSAYLGGQEPTGSDEQYF.